This T cell receptor beta chain derives from a study of cytomegalovirus exposure and HLA in healthy donors. The study, taken as a whole, reports: TCR beta chains numbering more than 150 were designated cytomegalovirus-associated. Subsequent analysis of the 120 or so validation repertoires found a tendency for first-cohort TCR clusters to co-occur.

The donors were part of the validation cohort, which consisted of more than 90 subjects and was separate from the first cohort of 670 or so subjects. TCRdb keeps only in-frame clones here, not all; method: immunoSEQ multiplex PCR. The top ten clones hold 1.5% to 2.5% of a sample with some 210,000 clones, roughly 87% of them seen once. The CDR3 totals 13 residues. Germline CDR1 is LNHDA and CDR2 is SQIVND (reference sequence). Trimming took 7 bases from V and 3 from J, leaving 12 bases between them. Note on this clone: Its antigen remains unknown.

Sequenced material: PBMCs. The receptor's source is a woman under 30 in good health and CMV-seropositive. The V and J genes are TRBV19 and TRBJ1-1, with no clear D. In nucleotides, the CDR3 is TGTGCCAGTAATCTGTTCGGGGACACTGAAGCTTTCTTT. Protein product: CASNLFGDTEAFF.